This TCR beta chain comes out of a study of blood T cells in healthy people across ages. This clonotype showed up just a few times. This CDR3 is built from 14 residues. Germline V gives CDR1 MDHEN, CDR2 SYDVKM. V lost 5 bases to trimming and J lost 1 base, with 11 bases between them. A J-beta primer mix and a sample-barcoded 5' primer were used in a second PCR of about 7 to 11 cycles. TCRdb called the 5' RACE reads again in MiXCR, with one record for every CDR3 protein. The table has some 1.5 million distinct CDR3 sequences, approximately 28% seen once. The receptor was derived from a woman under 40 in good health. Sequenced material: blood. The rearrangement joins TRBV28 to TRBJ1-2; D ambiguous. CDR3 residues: CASSQATHNYGYTF. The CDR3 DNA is TGTGCCAGCAGTCAGGCCACACATAACTATGGCTACACCTTC.